Below are 16 T cell receptor beta chains sequenced from a single sample in a study of shared clonotypes between healthy human individuals. Terminally differentiated effector memory CD45RA+ cells were excluded by CCR7 positive selection of CD45RO-negative cells. Repertoires were generated with immunoSEQ multiplex PCR, while TCRdb's copy carries only in-frame clones and drops some. The sample lists around 600,000 clones, roughly 98% occurring once. Material: naive CD8+ T cells sorted from blood. The receptors derive from a man aged 25-45 years in good health.

The V call is TRBV7-9, the J call TRBJ2-7; D might be TRBD1 (5 bases). Germline V gives CDR1 SEHNR, CDR2 FQNEAQ (reference sequence). The ends were cut back, 4 bases at V and 5 bases at J, with 15 bases in the middle. This CDR3 region has 14 residues. The CDR3 spells CASSSWTQSDEQYF. The CDR3 region has the DNA TGTGCCAGCAGCTCTTGGACACAATCTGACGAGCAGTACTTC.

The chain links TRBV30 to TRBJ1-5; unclear D gene. The CDR3 spans 14 residues. Germline V gene lookup returns CDR1 GTSNPN and CDR2 SVGIG (reference sequence). V was pared by 2 bases and J by 7 bases, with 15 bases between. Here the CDR3 DNA reads TGTGCCTGGAGTCGGAGCTCGTCGGCCCAGCCCCAGCATTTT. Its protein product is CAWSRSSSAQPQHF. The variable domain in full, completed from reference TRBV30 and TRBJ1-5, reads SQTIHQWPATLVQPVGSPLSLECTVEGTSNPNLYWYRQAAGRGLQLLFYSVGIGQISSEVPQNLSASRPQDRQFILSSKKLLLSDSGFYLCAWSRSSSAQPQHFGDGTRLSIL.

This clone showed up just once. This chain joins TRBV7-6 and TRBJ2-7; 7 bases align to TRBD1. CDR3 length equals 13 residues. V was pared by 6 bases and J by 4 bases, with 6 bases of the junction left unmatched. CDR1 and CDR2 (germline): SGHVS, FNYEAQ. CDR3 coding DNA: TGTGCCAGCAGTCCAACGGACAGGTACGAGCAGTACTTC. It yields the protein CASSPTDRYEQYF.

CDR3 sequence (DNA): TGTGCCAGCAGCCTCAAGGGTTCCACTGAAGCTTTCTTT. It codes for CASSLKGSTEAFF. The rearrangement links TRBV5-6 to TRBJ1-1; no definite D call. V shed 4 bases and J shed 4 bases, with 11 bases lying between them. The CDR3 length is 13 residues. Germline V gene sequence: CDR1 SGHDT, CDR2 YYEEEE.

CDR3 bases: TGTGCCAGCAGTTCGACTAGCGGGAGAGGCTCCTACAATGAGCAGTTCTTC. This encodes CASSSTSGRGSYNEQFF. J is TRBJ2-1 and V is TRBV28, with 12 bases matching TRBD2. With 4 bases clipped from V and 0 bases from J, the junction kept 4 bases outside the gene matches. Germline loops: CDR1 MDHEN, CDR2 SYDVKM. This CDR3 region has 17 residues.

V and J are TRBV29-1 and TRBJ2-7; 9 positions match TRBD1. V shed 4 bases, J shed 7 bases, and the junction held 20 bases outside the gene matches. Germline V lookup: CDR1 SQVTM, CDR2 ANQGSEA. CDR3 length equals 17 residues. In DNA form, the CDR3 reads TGCAGCGTTGTAGGGACAGGGTTTGGTGTAGGCCCTTCTGAGCAGTACTTC. Protein product: CSVVGTGFGVGPSEQYF.

The rearrangement joins TRBV6-6 to TRBJ1-2; no clear D. V was clipped by 2 bases and J by 6 bases, with 10 bases between them. Germline loops: CDR1 MNHNY, CDR2 SVGAGI (reference sequence). The CDR3 is 13 residues long. The CDR3 reads CASSYRTLDGYTF. The CDR3 coding sequence is TGTGCCAGCAGTTACCGGACCTTAGATGGCTACACCTTC.

The rearrangement joins TRBV5-1 to TRBJ2-1, with D possibly matching TRBD1 (6 bases). The length of the CDR3 is 14 residues. V was pared by 2 bases and J by 7 bases, with 13 bases between. Germline V gene sequence: CDR1 SGHRS, CDR2 YFSETQ. The CDR3, as DNA: TGCGCCAGCAGCTTTTTGCAGGGGAGTAATGAGCAGTTCTTC. Its translation is CASSFLQGSNEQFF.

V gene TRBV6-6 combines with J gene TRBJ2-1, with TRBD2 as a possible D gene (7 bases). Trimming stripped 0 bases from V and 12 bases from J, with 18 bases between. The CDR3 has 15 residues. CDR1 is MNHNY and CDR2 is SVGAGI in the germline V gene (reference sequence). CDR3 amino acids: CASSYSDVLGGVQFF. The CDR3, as DNA: TGTGCCAGCAGTTACTCGGATGTTTTAGGGGGGGTGCAGTTCTTC.

V gene TRBV7-8 combines with J gene TRBJ2-2; D tentatively reads TRBD1 or TRBD2 (5 bases each). Germline CDR1 is SGHVS and CDR2 is FQNEAQ. The V end lost 4 bases, the J end lost 2 bases, and 14 bases lay between the germline ends. The CDR3 is made up of 16 amino acids. CDR3 in amino acids: CASSSPGPQNTGELFF. The CDR3, as DNA: TGTGCCAGCAGCTCTCCGGGACCACAAAACACCGGGGAGCTGTTTTTT.

The V call is TRBV7-8, the J call TRBJ2-2; D is possibly TRBD2 (6 bases). CDR1 is SGHVS, CDR2 FQNEAQ, per germline. The V end lost 11 bases, the J end lost 0 bases, and 13 bases lay between the germline ends. CDR3 length equals 14 residues. CDR3 residues: CAVKGTANTGELFF. CDR3 coding DNA: TGTGCCGTAAAAGGGACTGCGAACACCGGGGAGCTGTTTTTT. Drawing the rest from reference TRBV7-8 and TRBJ2-2, the complete variable domain is GAGVSQSPRYKVAKRGQDVALRCDPISGHVSLFWYQQALGQGPEFLTYFQNEAQLDKSGLPSDRFFAERPEGSVSTLKIQRTQQEDSAVYLCAVKGTANTGELFFGEGSRLTVL.

The rearrangement links TRBV6-1 to TRBJ1-5; TRBD1 agrees at 7 bases. Germline values: CDR1 MNHNS, CDR2 SASEGT. V lost 6 bases to trimming and J lost 3 bases; unmatched junction nucleotides: 8. The CDR3 spans 15 residues. The CDR3 nucleotides read TGTGCCAGCAGCCGAGACAGGGCGATCAATCAGCCCCAGCATTTT. It is translated as CASSRDRAINQPQHF.

The count of this clone is one. V is TRBV29-1 and J is TRBJ1-3, with a tentative D call TRBD1 (5 bases). This CDR3 spans 16 amino acids. Trimming left V 3 bases short and J 6 bases short, with 21 bases between. Germline V gene sequence: CDR1 SQVTM, CDR2 ANQGSEA. CDR3 DNA sequence: TGCAGCGTTGAGACTCCTCGGGGATTAGGACAAAACACCATATATTTT. It translates to CSVETPRGLGQNTIYF.

This chain joins TRBV19 and TRBJ1-4, with D unresolved. The CDR3 covers 15 residues. CDR1 and CDR2 from the germline V gene are LNHDA and SQIVND (reference sequence). The V end lost 1 base, the J end lost 1 base, and 7 bases lay between the germline ends. The CDR3 DNA is TGTGCCAGTAGTATAGTGGCAAGAACTAATGAAAAACTGTTTTTT. It encodes CASSIVARTNEKLFF.

V usage is TRBV11-2 and J usage is TRBJ2-1; TRBD2 matches at 12 bases. Trimming took 1 base from V and 9 from J; bases not matched to a gene: 7. The germline V gene has CDR1 SGHAT and CDR2 FQNNGV. This CDR3 is built from 16 residues. The CDR3 here is CASSLASSGRDREQFF. The CDR3 nucleotides are TGTGCCAGCAGCTTAGCCTCTAGCGGGAGGGATCGTGAGCAGTTCTTC.

This chain uses TRBV27 with TRBJ2-5; no clear D. Germline V CDR1 and CDR2: MNHEY, SMNVEV (reference sequence). The V end was cut by 0 bases, the J end by 2 bases, with 10 bases between. This CDR3 contains 15 residues. The CDR3 is CASSLSIGLQETQYF. The CDR3 DNA is TGTGCCAGCAGTTTATCGATCGGATTACAAGAGACCCAGTACTTC.